This T cell receptor beta chain was recovered during a study of shared clonotypes between healthy human individuals (dated by TCRdb to about 2020). Study-wide context: The cohort included a few men and a couple of women between 18 and 49 years of age. Per donor, three plates each were used for CD4 naive and CD4 memory, two for CD8 naive, and one for CD8 memory. To increase sequencing depth and limit assay-specific biases, different laboratories used diverse techniques to prepare libraries and sequence TCR repertoires. Leukapheresis yielded between about 0.8 and 9.5 billion PBMCs per donor. To estimate repertoire size and how much clonotypes are shared between individuals, the study performed deep sequencing of blood TCR repertoires from 4 to 6 healthy adults.

The study at large found these results: Roughly 5.2% of naive CD4, around 4% of naive CD8, 2% to 2.5% of memory CD4, and roughly 0.4% of memory CD8 clonotypes were shared across a few donors. Pairwise subsampling led to the expectation that sequencing depth would affect the degree of clonotype sharing among donors. Sampling was limited to blood, and TCR repertoires in tissue likely differ from TCR repertoires in blood. Incomplete sequencing was indicated by rarefaction of sorted-subset datasets, despite the large sequencing depth. Larger estimated clonotype richness was generally found for naive subsets than for memory subsets. Compared with non-shared clonotypes, the clonotypes found in all four sorted-subset donors had higher generation probabilities. The small number of donors limited the genetic and exposure-history diversity represented.

Donors were healthy HIV-negative adults with no recently reported acute infections or vaccinations. All donors were Caucasian adults living in Nashville, Tennessee, USA. Magnetic negative selection was used to enrich CD4+ T cells, after which naive cells were positively selected on CD45RA and the negative fraction became the memory subset. Blood was collected by leukapheresis, and PBMCs were isolated by Ficoll-Histopaque density gradient centrifugation and then cryopreserved in liquid nitrogen vapor phase. Purity and quantity of every magnetically sorted T cell population were checked by analytical flow cytometry. From each sorted fraction, genomic DNA was isolated and quantified by UV absorbance on a Nanodrop 2000c. With respect to this clone: Its antigen is still unknown. No clone much larger than this one lies a single base away; base qualities are absent.

TCR CDR3 regions were amplified from genomic DNA by multiplex PCR using the deep immunoSEQ assay. Extracted genomic DNA from each cell subset was spread evenly across all wells of several immunoSEQ 96-well plates, with each plate serving as a replicate. For sorted subsets, about 220 ng of genomic DNA, equivalent to about 30,000 T cell genomes, went into each replicate PCR. The purified libraries were quantified using a Qubit 3.0 fluorometer, sized with a Bioanalyzer 2100, and then quantified again using the KAPA Library Quantification kit. Every immunoSEQ 96-well plate was sequenced on a separate single-read 150-cycle Illumina NextSeq 550 flow cell. The original methods were these. The immunoSEQ output contained only junctional sequences without quality scores, so filtering could not match that applied to full-length reads. Sequences were annotated with PyIR, a Python wrapper for IgBLAST v1.9, using IMGT germline references to assign V/J genes and CDR3. Reads with weak V/J assignments (E-value above 1e-6), missing CDR3, stop codons, out-of-frame junctions, or ambiguous translated residues were removed. V3J clonotypes were defined as sequences sharing an identical inferred V gene, J gene, and CDR3 amino acid sequence. To compute the percentage overlap between repertoires, the number of shared unique clonotypes was divided by the size of the smaller repertoire. RTK rarefaction, the Chao1 estimator, and Recon v2.1 estimates of unobserved clonotypes were used to assess repertoire richness. Generation probabilities for all TCRbeta clonotypes obtained by the gDNA method from a handful of donors were computed using OLGA. TCRdb obtained this table from immuneACCESS and retained in-frame rearrangements with V and J assigned. These tables miss some clones; where compared with another copy, unresolved V genes account for less than half of the shortfall, and the remainder is unexplained. That table furnishes V, J and clone size, whereas the DNA furnished D and trimming. This sample holds around 2.5 million clones; 90% to 95% were observed only once. In total, the top ten clones hold 0.36% of the sample.

Sample: naive CD4+ T cells from PBMCs. The cell subset or site tag for this specimen amounts to: CD45RA+ positively selected. The sequence was obtained from a man aged 18 to 30 in good health. Some clones in this sample may be carry-over from other donors' samples.

The DNA sequence is given as TGTGCCAGCAGCTCCGGACTAGCGGCCGAGCAGTACTTC. Translated, this gives CASSSGLAAEQYF. In this chain, TRBV6-5 is recombined with TRBJ2-7; the central 10 bases match TRBD2. CDR1 and CDR2 (MNHEY, SVGAGI) derive from the germline V gene. V loses 6 bases at its end and J loses 6 bases; junction bases beyond the gene matches: 5. Inclusive of the bounding cysteine and phenylalanine, the CDR3 is 13 residues long. Only the CDR3 region is kept as DNA, spanning 39 bases read in frame from base 1.